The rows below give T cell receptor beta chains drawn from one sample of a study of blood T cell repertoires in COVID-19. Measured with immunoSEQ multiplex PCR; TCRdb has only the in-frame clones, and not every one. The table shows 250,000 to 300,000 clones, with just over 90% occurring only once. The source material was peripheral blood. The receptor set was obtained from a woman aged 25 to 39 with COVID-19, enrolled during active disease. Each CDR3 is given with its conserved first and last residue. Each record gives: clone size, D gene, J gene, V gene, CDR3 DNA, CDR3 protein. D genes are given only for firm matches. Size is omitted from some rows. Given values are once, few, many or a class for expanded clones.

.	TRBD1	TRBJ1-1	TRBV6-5	TGTGCCGGAAACGGACAGGGGGCTACTGAAGCTTTCTTT	CAGNGQGATEAFF
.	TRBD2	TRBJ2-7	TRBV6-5	TGTGCCAGCCGAAGCGGGACCCGCGAATTCGACGAGCAGTACTTC	CASRSGTREFDEQYF
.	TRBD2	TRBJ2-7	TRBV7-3	TGTGCCAGCAGCTTAGGCGGGGGTACAGGCTACGAGCAGTACTTC	CASSLGGGTGYEQYF
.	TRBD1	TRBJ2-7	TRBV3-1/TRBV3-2	TGTGCCAGCAGCCAAGGACAGGGCCATCCCGAGCAGTACTTC	CASSQGQGHPEQYF
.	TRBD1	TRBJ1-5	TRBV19	TGTGCCAGTAGTACCGGACAGGGCGCTAATCAGCCCCAGCATTTT	CASSTGQGANQPQHF
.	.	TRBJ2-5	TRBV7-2	TGTGCCAGCAGCTTACGTGGGCAGCAAGAGACCCAGTACTTC	CASSLRGQQETQYF
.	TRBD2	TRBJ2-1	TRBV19	TGTGCCAGTAGTAGCGGGAGTTGGGATGAGCAGTTCTTC	CASSSGSWDEQFF
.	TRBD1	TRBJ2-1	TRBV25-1	TGTGCCAGCAGTGAATACGGACAGGGCCACAATGAGCAGTTCTTC	CASSEYGQGHNEQFF
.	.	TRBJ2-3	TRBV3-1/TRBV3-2	TGTGCCAGCAGCCAAGGGGCTGACCCTGCAGTGGATACGCAGTATTTT	CASSQGADPAVDTQYF
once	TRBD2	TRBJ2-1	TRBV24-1	TGTGCCACCAGTGATTCAAAAGGACTAGCGGGAGTCTATGAGCAGTTCTTC	CATSDSKGLAGVYEQFF
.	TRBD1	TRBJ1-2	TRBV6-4	TGTGCCAGCAGTGACTCGAGGGTGGAGACAGGGAGAAATGGCTACACCTTC	CASSDSRVETGRNGYTF
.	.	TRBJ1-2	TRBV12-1	TGTGCCAGCAGCTTCCGACAGGAGGTAGGTGGCTACACCTTC	CASSFRQEVGGYTF
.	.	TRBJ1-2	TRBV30	TGTGCCTGGAGTGTAAGTAAGACAACGTCGGCCCACTATGGCTACACCTTC	CAWSVSKTTSAHYGYTF
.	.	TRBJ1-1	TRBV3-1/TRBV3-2	TGTGCCAGCAGCCAAGGCGGAGGGGTAAAGAACACTGAAGCTTTCTTT	CASSQGGGVKNTEAFF
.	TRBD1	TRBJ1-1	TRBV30	TGTGCCTGGAGTGGCCCGGGACAGCAAGCTTTCTTT	CAWSGPGQQAFF
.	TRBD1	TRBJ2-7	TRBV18	TGTGCCAGCTCACCCTACGCCGGGACAGGGGTTTCCTACGAGCAGTACTTC	CASSPYAGTGVSYEQYF
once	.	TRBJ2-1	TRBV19	TGTGCCAGTAGTATAGGGCCTGGGGGCCACAATGAGCAGTTCTTC	CASSIGPGGHNEQFF
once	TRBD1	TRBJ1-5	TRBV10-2	TGCGCCAGCAGGTCCGGGACAGGGGGCAGGGGCAATCAGCCCCAGCATTTT	CASRSGTGGRGNQPQHF
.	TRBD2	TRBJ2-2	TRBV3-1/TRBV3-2	TGTGCCAGCAGCCAAGAAACTAGCGAGGGCACCGGGGAGCTGTTTTTT	CASSQETSEGTGELFF
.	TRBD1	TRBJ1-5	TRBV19	TGTGCCAGTAGCCCGGACAGGGGAAAAAATCAGCCCCAGCATTTT	CASSPDRGKNQPQHF
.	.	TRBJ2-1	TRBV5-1	TGCGCCAGCAGCTTGGAAGGGAGCTCCTACAATGAGCAGTTCTTC	CASSLEGSSYNEQFF
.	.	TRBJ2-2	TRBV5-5	TGTGCCAGCAGCTTGAGCCCGACCGGGGAGCTGTTTTTT	CASSLSPTGELFF
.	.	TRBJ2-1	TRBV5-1	TGCGCCAGCACACGGGACTCGCCGTACAATGAGCAGTTCTTC	CASTRDSPYNEQFF
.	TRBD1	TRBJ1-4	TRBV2	TGTGCCAGCAGTGACAGGGGGTTTAATGAAAAACTGTTTTTT	CASSDRGFNEKLFF
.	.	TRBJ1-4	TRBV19	TGTGCCAGTAGTATGCGGGAAAAACTGTTTTTT	CASSMREKLFF
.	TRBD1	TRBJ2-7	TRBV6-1	TGTGCCAGCAGTGAATACAGGACAGGGGGCTTCGAGCAGTACTTC	CASSEYRTGGFEQYF
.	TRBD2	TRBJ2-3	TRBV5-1	TGCGCCAGCAGAGGGCTAGCGGGCAGTGGAGATACGCAGTATTTT	CASRGLAGSGDTQYF
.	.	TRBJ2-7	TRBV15	TGTGCCACCAGCAGAGACAGGGGGGCAACGGGCGAGCAGTACTTC	CATSRDRGATGEQYF